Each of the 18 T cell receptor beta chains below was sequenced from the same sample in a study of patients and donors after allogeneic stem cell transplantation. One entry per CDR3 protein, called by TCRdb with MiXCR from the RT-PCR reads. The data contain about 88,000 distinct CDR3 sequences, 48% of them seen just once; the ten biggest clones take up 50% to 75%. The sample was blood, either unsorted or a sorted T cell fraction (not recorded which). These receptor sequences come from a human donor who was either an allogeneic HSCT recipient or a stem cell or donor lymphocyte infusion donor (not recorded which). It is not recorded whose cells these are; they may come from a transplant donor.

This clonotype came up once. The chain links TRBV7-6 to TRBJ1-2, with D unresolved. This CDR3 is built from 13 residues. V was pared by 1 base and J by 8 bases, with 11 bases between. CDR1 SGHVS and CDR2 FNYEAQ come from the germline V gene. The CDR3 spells CASSLEVDTGYTF. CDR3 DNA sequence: TGTGCCAGCAGCTTAGAGGTCGATACCGGCTACACCTTC.

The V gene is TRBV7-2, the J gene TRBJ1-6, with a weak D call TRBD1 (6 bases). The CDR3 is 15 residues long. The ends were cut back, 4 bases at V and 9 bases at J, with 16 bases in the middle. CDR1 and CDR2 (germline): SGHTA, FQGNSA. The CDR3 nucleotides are TGTGCCAGCAGCTCCGTACAGGGCTCAAGTTCACCCCTCCACTTT. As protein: CASSSVQGSSSPLHF.

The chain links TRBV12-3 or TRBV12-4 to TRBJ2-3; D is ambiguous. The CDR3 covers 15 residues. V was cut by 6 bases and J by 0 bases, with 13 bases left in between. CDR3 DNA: TGTGCCAGCAGCCCCGAGACCGGCAGCACAGATACGCAGTATTTT. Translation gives CASSPETGSTDTQYF.

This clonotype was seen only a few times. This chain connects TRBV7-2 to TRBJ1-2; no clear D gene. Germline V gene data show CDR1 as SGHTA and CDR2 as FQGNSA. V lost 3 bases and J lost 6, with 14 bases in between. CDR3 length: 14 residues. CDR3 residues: CASSFPRKADGYTF. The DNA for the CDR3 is TGTGCCAGCAGCTTCCCTCGGAAGGCAGATGGCTACACCTTC. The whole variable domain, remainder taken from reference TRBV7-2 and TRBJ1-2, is GAGVSQSPSNKVTEKGKDVELRCDPISGHTALYWYRQSLGQGLEFLIYFQGNSAPDKSGLPSDRFSAERTGGSVSTLTIQRTQQEDSAVYLCASSFPRKADGYTFGSGTRLTVV.

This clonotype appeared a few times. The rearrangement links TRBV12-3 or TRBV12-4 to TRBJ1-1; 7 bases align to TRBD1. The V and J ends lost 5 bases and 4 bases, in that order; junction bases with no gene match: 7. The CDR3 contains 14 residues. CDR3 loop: CASSRNRGGTEAFF. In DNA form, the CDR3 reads TGTGCCAGCAGTAGGAACAGGGGAGGCACTGAAGCTTTCTTT.

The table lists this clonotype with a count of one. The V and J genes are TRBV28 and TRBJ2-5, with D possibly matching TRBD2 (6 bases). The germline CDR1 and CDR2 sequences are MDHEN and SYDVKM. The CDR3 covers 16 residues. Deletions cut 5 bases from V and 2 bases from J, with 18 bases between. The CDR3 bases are TGTGCCAGCAGTCGCCCCTTAGCGGTCTCTCAAGAGACCCAGTACTTC. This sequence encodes CASSRPLAVSQETQYF.

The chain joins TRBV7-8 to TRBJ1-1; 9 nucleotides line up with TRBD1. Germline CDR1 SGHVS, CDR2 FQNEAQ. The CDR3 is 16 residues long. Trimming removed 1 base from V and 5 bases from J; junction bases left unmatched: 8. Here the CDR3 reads CASSLEVGQGRTEAFF. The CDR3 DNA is TGTGCCAGCAGCTTAGAAGTAGGACAGGGGAGGACTGAAGCTTTCTTT.

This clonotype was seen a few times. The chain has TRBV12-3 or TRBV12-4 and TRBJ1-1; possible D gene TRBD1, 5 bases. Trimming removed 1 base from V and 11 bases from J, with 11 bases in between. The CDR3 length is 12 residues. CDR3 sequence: CASSLGDSRAFF. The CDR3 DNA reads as TGTGCCAGCAGTTTAGGGGACTCGAGGGCTTTCTTT.

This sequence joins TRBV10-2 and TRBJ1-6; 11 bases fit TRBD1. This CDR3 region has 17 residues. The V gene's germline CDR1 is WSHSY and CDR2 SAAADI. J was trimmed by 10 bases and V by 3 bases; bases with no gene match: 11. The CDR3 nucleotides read TGCGCCAGCAGTGAAACTGGACAGGGGGCACTGAGGTCACCCCTCCACTTT. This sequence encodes CASSETGQGALRSPLHF.

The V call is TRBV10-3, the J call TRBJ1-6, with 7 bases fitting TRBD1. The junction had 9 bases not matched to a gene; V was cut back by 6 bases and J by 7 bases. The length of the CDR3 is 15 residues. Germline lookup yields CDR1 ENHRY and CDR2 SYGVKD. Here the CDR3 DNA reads TGTGCCATCAGGCGGACAGGTGAGGGGAATTCACCCCTCCACTTT. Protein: CAIRRTGEGNSPLHF.

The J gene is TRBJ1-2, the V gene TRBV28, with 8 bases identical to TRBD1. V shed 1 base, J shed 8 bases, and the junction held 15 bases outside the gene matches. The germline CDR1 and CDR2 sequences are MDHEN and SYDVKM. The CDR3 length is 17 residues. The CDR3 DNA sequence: TGTGCCAGCAGTTTATTCCTCCCTGCCAGGGGGCTGAGGGGCTACACCTTC. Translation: CASSLFLPARGLRGYTF.

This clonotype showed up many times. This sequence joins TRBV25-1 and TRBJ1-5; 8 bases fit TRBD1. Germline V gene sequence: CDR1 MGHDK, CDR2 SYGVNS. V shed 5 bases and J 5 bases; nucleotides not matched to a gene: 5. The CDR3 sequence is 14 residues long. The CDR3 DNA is TGTGCCAGCAGTCAGGGGGCAGGGGATCAGCCCCAGCATTTT. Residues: CASSQGAGDQPQHF.

The CDR3 nucleotides read TGCAGCGTTGAAGGGGAGATATTTCAAGAGACCCAGTACTTC. Its translation: CSVEGEIFQETQYF. This chain links TRBV29-1 with TRBJ2-5; a possible D gene is TRBD2 (5 bases). The V gene's germline CDR1 is SQVTM and CDR2 ANQGSEA. Deletions cut 1 base from V and 2 bases from J, with 11 bases between. This CDR3 has 14 residues.

CDR3: CASNPHGRGITEAFF. The CDR3 DNA is TGTGCCAGCAACCCTCACGGACGGGGCATAACAGAAGCTTTCTTT. The rearrangement joins TRBV12-3 or TRBV12-4 to TRBJ1-1; perhaps TRBD1 as D (5 bases). The CDR3 contains 15 residues. Trimming stripped 7 bases from V and 8 bases from J, with 23 bases between.

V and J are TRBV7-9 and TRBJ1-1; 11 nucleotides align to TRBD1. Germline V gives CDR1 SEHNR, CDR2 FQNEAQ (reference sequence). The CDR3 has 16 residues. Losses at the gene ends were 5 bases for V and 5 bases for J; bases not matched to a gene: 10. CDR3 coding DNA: TGTGCCAGCAGCCTGCGGGACAGGGGGTTAAATACTGAAGCTTTCTTT. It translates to CASSLRDRGLNTEAFF.

CDR3 protein: CASSPPGLVAYEQYF. CDR3 coding DNA: TGTGCCAGCAGTCCACCGGGACTGGTGGCCTACGAGCAGTACTTC. The chain carries TRBV27 and TRBJ2-7, with D perhaps matching TRBD2 (6 bases). The V gene lost 5 bases and the J gene lost 2 bases, with 16 bases spanning the gap. The CDR3 totals 15 residues. Germline CDR1 and CDR2: MNHEY and SMNVEV (reference sequence).

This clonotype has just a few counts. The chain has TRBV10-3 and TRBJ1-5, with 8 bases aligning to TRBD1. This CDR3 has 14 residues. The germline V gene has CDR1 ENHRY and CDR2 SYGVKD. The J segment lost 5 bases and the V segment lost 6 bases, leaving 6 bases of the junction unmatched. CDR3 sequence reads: CAISTGQADQPQHF. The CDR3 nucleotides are TGTGCCATCAGCACGGGACAGGCCGATCAGCCCCAGCATTTT.

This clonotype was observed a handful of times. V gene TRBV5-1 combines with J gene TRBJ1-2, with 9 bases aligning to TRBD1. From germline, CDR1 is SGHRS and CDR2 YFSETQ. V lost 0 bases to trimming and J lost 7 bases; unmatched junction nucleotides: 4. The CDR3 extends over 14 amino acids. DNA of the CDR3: TGCGCCAGCAGCTTGGAAACAGGGGGCTTTGGCTACACCTTC. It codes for CASSLETGGFGYTF.